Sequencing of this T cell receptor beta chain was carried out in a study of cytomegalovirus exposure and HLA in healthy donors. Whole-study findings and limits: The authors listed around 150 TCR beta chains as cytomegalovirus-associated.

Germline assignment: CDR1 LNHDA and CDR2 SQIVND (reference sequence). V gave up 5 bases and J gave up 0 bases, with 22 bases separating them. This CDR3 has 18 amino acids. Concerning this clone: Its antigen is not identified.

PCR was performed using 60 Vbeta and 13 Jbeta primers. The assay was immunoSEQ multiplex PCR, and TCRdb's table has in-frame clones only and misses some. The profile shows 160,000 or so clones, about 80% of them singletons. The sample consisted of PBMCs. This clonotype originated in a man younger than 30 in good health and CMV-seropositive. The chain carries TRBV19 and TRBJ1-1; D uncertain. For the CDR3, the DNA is TGTGCCAGTAGTTTCGGGTCCGGGTTGGCCGAAATGAACACTGAAGCTTTCTTT. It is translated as CASSFGSGLAEMNTEAFF.